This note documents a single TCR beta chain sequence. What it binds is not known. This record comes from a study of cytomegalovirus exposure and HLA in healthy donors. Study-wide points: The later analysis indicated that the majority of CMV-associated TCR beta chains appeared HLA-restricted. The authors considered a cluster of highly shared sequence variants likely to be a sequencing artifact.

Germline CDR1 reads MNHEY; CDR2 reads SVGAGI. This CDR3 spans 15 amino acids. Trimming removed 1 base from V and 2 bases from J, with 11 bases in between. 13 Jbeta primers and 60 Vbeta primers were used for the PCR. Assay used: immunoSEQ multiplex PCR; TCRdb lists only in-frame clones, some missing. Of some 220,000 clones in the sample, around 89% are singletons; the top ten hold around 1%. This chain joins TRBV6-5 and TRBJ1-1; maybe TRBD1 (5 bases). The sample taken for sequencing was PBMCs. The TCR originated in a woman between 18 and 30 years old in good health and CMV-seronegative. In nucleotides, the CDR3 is TGTGCCAGCAGTTACTGGGGGGTGGGTAACACTGAAGCTTTCTTT. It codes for CASSYWGVGNTEAFF.